Here is one T cell receptor (beta chain) with its context. Antigen: not known. Germline DNA was also extracted, and blood RNA derived from unsorted whole blood. Among the patients, all had chronic HBV infection and none had been treated. The authors collected roughly 3.7 milliliters of peripheral blood before surgery. Reverse transcription of 500 ng total RNA with a constant-region primer produced TCR beta cDNA. Three nested multiplex PCR rounds of slightly modified ARM-PCR generated TCR beta libraries. A C-beta reverse primer was combined with TRBV1-TRBV30 forward primers in the first two PCR rounds, and each round had about 10 cycles. TCRdb re-derived calls from the multiplex PCR reads in MiXCR, one entry per CDR3 protein. The repertoire holds some 200,000 distinct CDR3 sequences, with around three fifths as singletons. This entry comes from a study of tumor-infiltrating lymphocytes in primary liver carcinoma. Study-wide context: T1-T3 N0M0 was the stage of the tumors, which were roughly 4 to 10 cm across.

Broader study findings: Pairs of tumor regions overlapped more than tumor-adjacent and tumor-blood pairs did.

This CDR3 spans 16 amino acids. V was cut by 4 bases and J by 6 bases, with 20 bases left in between. Germline V gene lookup returns CDR1 SGHRS and CDR2 YFSETQ. The sample taken for sequencing was peripheral blood. The rearrangement joins TRBV5-1 to TRBJ2-1; tentative D call: TRBD2 (6 bases). The clonotype originates from a woman aged 55-70 years with primary liver carcinoma and hepatitis B virus infection. As DNA, the CDR3 is TGCGCCAGCAGCCGGAGCGGGCCGAGGGGCCCCAATGAGCAGTTCTTC. Translated, it gives CASSRSGPRGPNEQFF.